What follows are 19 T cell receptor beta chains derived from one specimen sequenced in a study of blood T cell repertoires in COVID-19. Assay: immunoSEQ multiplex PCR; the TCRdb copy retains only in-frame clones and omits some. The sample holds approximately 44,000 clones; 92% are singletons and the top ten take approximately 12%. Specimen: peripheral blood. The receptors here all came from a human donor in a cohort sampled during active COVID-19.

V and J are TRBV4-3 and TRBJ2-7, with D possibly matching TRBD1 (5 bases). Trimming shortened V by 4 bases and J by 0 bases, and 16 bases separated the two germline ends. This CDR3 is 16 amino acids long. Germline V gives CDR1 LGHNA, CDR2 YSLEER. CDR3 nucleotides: TGCGCCAGCAGCCGAAGCGTAGGTGACAGCTCCTACGAGCAGTACTTC. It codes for CASSRSVGDSSYEQYF.

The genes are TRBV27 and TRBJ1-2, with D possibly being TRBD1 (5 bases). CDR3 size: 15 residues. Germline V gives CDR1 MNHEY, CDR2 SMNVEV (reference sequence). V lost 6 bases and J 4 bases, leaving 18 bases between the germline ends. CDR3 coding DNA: TGTGCCAGCAGATCCGCGGGGGGTGATCTCTATGGCTACACCTTC. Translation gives CASRSAGGDLYGYTF.

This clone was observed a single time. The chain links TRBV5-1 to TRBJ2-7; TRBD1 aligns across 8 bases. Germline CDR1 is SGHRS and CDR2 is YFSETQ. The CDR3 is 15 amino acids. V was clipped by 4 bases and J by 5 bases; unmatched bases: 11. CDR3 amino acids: CASSLGQGRGDEQYF. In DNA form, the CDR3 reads TGCGCCAGCAGCCTCGGACAGGGACGGGGAGACGAGCAGTACTTC.

CDR3 DNA sequence: TGTGCCAGCAGCCTGCCGGGGGGGGAAGAGACCCAGTACTTC. Amino acid sequence: CASSLPGGEETQYF. This chain links TRBV7-8 with TRBJ2-5; TRBD2 agrees at 8 bases. The J segment lost 3 bases and the V segment lost 5 bases, leaving 5 bases of the junction unmatched. CDR3 length: 14 amino acids. CDR1 SGHVS and CDR2 FQNEAQ come from the germline V gene. The variable domain in full, with the rest retrieved from reference TRBV7-8 and TRBJ2-5, is GAGVSQSPRYKVAKRGQDVALRCDPISGHVSLFWYQQALGQGPEFLTYFQNEAQLDKSGLPSDRFFAERPEGSVSTLKIQRTQQEDSAVYLCASSLPGGEETQYFGPGTRLLVL.

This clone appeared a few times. The CDR3 DNA is TGTGCCAGCAGTCCCGGAGGGCAGCCCCAGCATTTT. This sequence encodes CASSPGGQPQHF. This chain links TRBV27 with TRBJ1-5; D gene unclear. The CDR3 sequence is 12 residues long. Trimming removed 5 bases from V and 7 bases from J, with 9 bases in between. Germline-derived CDR1 and CDR2 are MNHEY and SMNVEV (reference sequence).

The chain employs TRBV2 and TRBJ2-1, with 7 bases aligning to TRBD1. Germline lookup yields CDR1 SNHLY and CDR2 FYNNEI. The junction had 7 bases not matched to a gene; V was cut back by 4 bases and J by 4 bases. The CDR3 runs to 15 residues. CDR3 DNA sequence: TGTGCCAGCAGTGTCAGGACAGGAGAGTACAATGAGCAGTTCTTC. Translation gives CASSVRTGEYNEQFF.

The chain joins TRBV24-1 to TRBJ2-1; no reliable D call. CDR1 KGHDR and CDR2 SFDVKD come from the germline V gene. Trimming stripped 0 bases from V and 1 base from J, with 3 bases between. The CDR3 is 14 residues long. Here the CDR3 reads CATSDLRSYNEQFF. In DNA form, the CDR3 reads TGTGCCACCAGTGATTTGCGGTCCTACAATGAGCAGTTCTTC.

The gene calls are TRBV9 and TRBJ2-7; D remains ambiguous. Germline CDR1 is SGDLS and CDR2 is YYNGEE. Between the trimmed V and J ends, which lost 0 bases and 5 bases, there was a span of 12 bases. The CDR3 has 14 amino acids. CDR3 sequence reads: CASSVAPGLHEQYF. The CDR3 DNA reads TGTGCCAGCAGCGTAGCCCCGGGTTTGCACGAGCAGTACTTC.

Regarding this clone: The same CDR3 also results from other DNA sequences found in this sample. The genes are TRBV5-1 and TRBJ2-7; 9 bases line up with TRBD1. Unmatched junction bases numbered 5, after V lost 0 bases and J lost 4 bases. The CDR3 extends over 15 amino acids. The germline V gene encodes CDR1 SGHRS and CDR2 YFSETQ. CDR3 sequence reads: CASSLGGTGKYEQYF. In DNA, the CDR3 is TGCGCCAGCAGCTTGGGTGGGACAGGGAAATACGAGCAGTACTTC.

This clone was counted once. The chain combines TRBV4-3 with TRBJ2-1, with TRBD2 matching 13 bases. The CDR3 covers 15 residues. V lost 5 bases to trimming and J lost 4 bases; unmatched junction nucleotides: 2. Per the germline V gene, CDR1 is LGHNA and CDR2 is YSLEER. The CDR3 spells CASSWTSGRYNEQFF. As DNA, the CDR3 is TGCGCCAGCAGCTGGACTAGCGGGAGATACAATGAGCAGTTCTTC.

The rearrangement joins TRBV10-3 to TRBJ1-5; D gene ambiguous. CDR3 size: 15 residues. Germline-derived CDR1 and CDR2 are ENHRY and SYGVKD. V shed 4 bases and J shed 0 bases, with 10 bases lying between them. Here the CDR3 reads CAISGGGNSNQPQHF. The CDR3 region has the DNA TGTGCCATCAGTGGGGGAGGGAATAGCAATCAGCCCCAGCATTTT.

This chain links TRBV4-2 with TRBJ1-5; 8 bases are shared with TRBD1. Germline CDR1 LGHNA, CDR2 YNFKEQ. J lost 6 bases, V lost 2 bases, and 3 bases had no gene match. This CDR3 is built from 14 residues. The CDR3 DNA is TGTGCCAGCAGCCAAACACAGGGGGTTCAGCCCCAGCATTTT. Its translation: CASSQTQGVQPQHF.

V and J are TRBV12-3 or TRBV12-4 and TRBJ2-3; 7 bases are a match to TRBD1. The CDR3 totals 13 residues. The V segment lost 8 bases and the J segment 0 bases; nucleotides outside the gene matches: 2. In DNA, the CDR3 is TGTGCCAGCGCACAGGGGAGCACAGATACGCAGTATTTT. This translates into CASAQGSTDTQYF.

This CDR3 is CASSAAGFHNQPQHF. The CDR3 DNA reads as TGTGCCAGCAGTGCTGCGGGTTTCCATAATCAGCCCCAGCATTTT. The chain uses TRBV2 and TRBJ1-5, with D uncertain. The CDR3 loop spans 15 amino acids. CDR1 SNHLY and CDR2 FYNNEI come from the germline V gene. The V and J ends lost 4 bases and 4 bases respectively, with 14 bases between them.

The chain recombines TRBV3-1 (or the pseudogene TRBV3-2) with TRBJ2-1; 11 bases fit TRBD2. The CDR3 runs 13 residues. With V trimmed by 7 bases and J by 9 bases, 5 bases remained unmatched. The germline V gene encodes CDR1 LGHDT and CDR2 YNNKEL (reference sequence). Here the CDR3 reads CASNSGGAFEQFF. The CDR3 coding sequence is TGTGCCAGCAATAGCGGGGGGGCCTTTGAGCAGTTCTTC.

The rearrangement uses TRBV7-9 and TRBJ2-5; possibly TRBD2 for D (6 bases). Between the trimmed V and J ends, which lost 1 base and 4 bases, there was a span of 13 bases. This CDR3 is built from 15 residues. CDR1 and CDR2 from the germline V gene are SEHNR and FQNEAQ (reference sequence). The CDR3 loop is CASSLGGAEGETQYF. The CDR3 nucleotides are TGTGCCAGCAGCTTAGGGGGTGCGGAGGGAGAGACCCAGTACTTC.

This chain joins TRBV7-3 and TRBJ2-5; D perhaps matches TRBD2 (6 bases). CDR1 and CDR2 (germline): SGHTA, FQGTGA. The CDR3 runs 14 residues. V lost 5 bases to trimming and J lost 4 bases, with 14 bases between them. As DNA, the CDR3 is TGTGCCAGCAGCCCCCGTAGTAGCGGAGAGACCCAGTACTTC. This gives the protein CASSPRSSGETQYF.

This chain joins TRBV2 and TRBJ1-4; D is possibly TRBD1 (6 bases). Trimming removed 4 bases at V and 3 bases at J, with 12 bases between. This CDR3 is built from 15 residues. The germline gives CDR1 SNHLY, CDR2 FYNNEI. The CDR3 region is CASSASGVPNEKLFF. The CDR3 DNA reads TGTGCCAGCAGTGCATCAGGGGTGCCTAATGAAAAACTGTTTTTT.

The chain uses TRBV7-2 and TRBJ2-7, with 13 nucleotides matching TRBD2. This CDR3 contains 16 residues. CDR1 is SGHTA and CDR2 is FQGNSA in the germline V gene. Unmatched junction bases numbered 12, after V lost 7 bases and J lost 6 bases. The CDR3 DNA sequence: TGTGCCAGCAAGATCACTAGCGGGGGGGTCGGAGGCGAGCAGTACTTC. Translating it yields CASKITSGGVGGEQYF.